This T cell receptor (beta chain) was observed in a study of Graves' ophthalmopathy and Graves' hyperthyroidism. Whole-study context: Blood was drawn at initial diagnosis, before any treatment. General study points: The 13-signature model separated ophthalmopathy from stable hyperthyroidism at approximately 91% sensitivity and approximately 81% specificity.

RNA transcripts provided the template for amplifying TCR beta CDR3 regions. Second-round multiplex PCR came after a first-round RT-PCR that employed HTBI primers. TCRdb reprocessed the multiplex PCR reads via MiXCR and lists one record per CDR3 protein. The sample shows 170,000 or so distinct CDR3 sequences, around two fifths of them seen only once. This clonotype occurred many times. Its specificity is not known. The germline gene is not matched at one end of the junction; a read error may be the cause. Germline V gives CDR1 MDHEN, CDR2 SYDVKM. The CDR3 consists of 13 residues. The clonotype comes from a man under 40 with Graves' ophthalmopathy. The V gene is TRBV28, the J gene TRBJ2-7; 7 nucleotides align to TRBD1. Material for sequencing was peripheral blood. The CDR3 nucleotides read TGTGCCAGCAGTCAATCGACAGGGCTCCCCTTCCCCTTC. Amino acid sequence: CASSQSTGLPFPF.